The 11 T cell receptor beta chains below all came from one sample that was sequenced in a study of blood T cell repertoires in COVID-19. Assay used: immunoSEQ multiplex PCR; TCRdb lists only in-frame clones, some missing. The data contain 200,000 to 250,000 clones, 84% of them singletons. What was sequenced was PBMCs or T cells enriched from blood (not recorded which). The receptors here all came from a man in his fifties or sixties who had recovered from COVID-19.

This chain connects TRBV5-4 to TRBJ1-5, with 7 bases matching TRBD1. This CDR3 is built from 15 residues. V was pared by 4 bases and J by 0 bases, with 4 bases of the junction left unmatched. The germline V gene has CDR1 SGHNT and CDR2 YYREEE (reference sequence). In DNA form, the CDR3 reads TGTGCCAGCAGCGGGACAGAAATTAGCAATCAGCCCCAGCATTTT. Its translation is CASSGTEISNQPQHF.

DNA of the CDR3: TGCGCCAGCAGCTTTGACTCCTCAGGGAATGGAAACACCATATATTTT. It codes for CASSFDSSGNGNTIYF. The V and J genes are TRBV5-1 and TRBJ1-3, with a tentative D call TRBD1 (5 bases). Trimming pared 2 bases from V and 3 bases from J, leaving 15 bases between. CDR3 size: 16 residues. Germline V gene lookup returns CDR1 SGHRS and CDR2 YFSETQ.

Note on this clone: The sample holds other DNA sequences that translate to the same CDR3. The V gene is TRBV3-1 (or the pseudogene TRBV3-2), the J gene TRBJ1-4, with no clear D. V lost 3 bases, J lost 4 bases, and 9 bases lay in between. The CDR3 contains 14 residues. CDR1 is LGHDT and CDR2 is YNNKEL in the germline V gene (reference sequence). The chain's CDR3 is CASSQRGFNEKLFF. CDR3 DNA sequence: TGTGCCAGCAGCCAGAGAGGGTTTAATGAAAAACTGTTTTTT.

V usage is TRBV27 and J usage is TRBJ1-2; 9 nucleotides match TRBD1. The CDR3 is made up of 15 amino acids. V dropped 7 bases and J dropped 4; count of bases not matched to a gene: 10. CDR1 and CDR2 from the germline V gene are MNHEY and SMNVEV (reference sequence). The CDR3 is CASKSGTGISYGYTF. The DNA for the CDR3 is TGTGCCAGCAAATCCGGGACAGGGATTTCCTATGGCTACACCTTC.

The table lists this clone with a count of one. The gene calls are TRBV5-1 and TRBJ1-1, with 9 nucleotides matching TRBD1. J lost 4 bases, V lost 0 bases, and 19 bases had no gene match. CDR1 and CDR2 (germline): SGHRS, YFSETQ. This CDR3 comprises 20 residues. The CDR3 region is CASSLGPLGQGLRMSTEAFF. CDR3 nucleotide sequence: TGCGCCAGCAGCTTGGGTCCCCTGGGACAGGGACTGAGAATGAGCACTGAAGCTTTCTTT. The full variable domain, with the rest looked up from reference TRBV5-1 and TRBJ1-1, is KAGVTQTPRYLIKTRGQQVTLSCSPISGHRSVSWYQQTPGQGLQFLFEYFSETQRNKGNFPGRFSGRQFSNSRSEMNVSTLELGDSALYLCASSLGPLGQGLRMSTEAFFGQGTRLTVV.

This clone was counted a few times. CDR3 sequence: CASSQGQGEDSPLHF. CDR3 DNA sequence: TGCGCCAGCAGCCAGGGACAGGGTGAGGATTCACCCCTCCACTTT. The chain employs TRBV4-3 and TRBJ1-6, with 9 bases identical to TRBD1. This CDR3 has 15 residues. Per the germline V gene, CDR1 is LGHNA and CDR2 is YSLEER. The ends lost 3 bases at V and 8 bases at J; junction bases unmatched: 5.

The gene calls are TRBV24-1 and TRBJ1-2, with 8 positions matching TRBD1. CDR1 and CDR2 (germline): KGHDR, SFDVKD. J was trimmed by 3 bases and V by 7 bases; bases with no gene match: 3. This CDR3 spans 13 amino acids. The CDR3 DNA is TGTGCCACCAGACAGGGGGAAGACTATGGCTACACCTTC. It yields the protein CATRQGEDYGYTF.

The chain employs TRBV11-2 and TRBJ1-6; no clear D gene. Trimming removed 5 bases from V and 7 bases from J, with 9 bases in between. Germline V gives CDR1 SGHAT, CDR2 FQNNGV. This CDR3 contains 13 residues. CDR3 DNA sequence: TGTGCCAGCAGCCCCTCCCGGAATTCACCCCTCCACTTT. Protein product: CASSPSRNSPLHF.

The rearrangement joins TRBV7-2 to TRBJ2-2, with D unclear. The CDR3 runs to 13 residues. Per the germline V gene, CDR1 is SGHTA and CDR2 is FQGNSA. V was clipped by 1 base and J by 4 bases, with 4 bases between them. The chain's CDR3 is CASSLESTGELFF. DNA of the CDR3: TGTGCCAGCAGCTTAGAGAGCACCGGGGAGCTGTTTTTT.

The CDR3 sequence: CASTQAGTGELFF. The CDR3, as DNA: TGTGCCAGCACCCAGGCTGGGACCGGGGAGCTGTTTTTT. J is TRBJ2-2 and V is TRBV6-7; no clear D gene. TRBV6-7 carries the ORF label, with uncertain function. The V end lost 7 bases, the J end lost 5 bases, and 11 bases lay between the germline ends. CDR3 length equals 13 residues.

This clone was seen once. This chain connects TRBV6-5 to TRBJ1-6; TRBD1 is a possible D gene (5 bases). The germline CDR1 and CDR2 sequences are MNHEY and SVGAGI. With 0 bases removed from V and 3 bases from J, the gap between germline ends came to 9 bases. The CDR3 covers 16 residues. The CDR3 here is CASSYSGGGYNSPLHF. CDR3 nucleotide sequence: TGTGCCAGCAGTTACTCTGGGGGGGGCTATAATTCACCCCTCCACTTT.